This entry lists 21 T cell receptor beta chains sequenced from one sample in a study of OX40 agonist ivuxolimab in advanced cancers. Profiling relied on immunoSEQ multiplex PCR, and the TCRdb table lists in-frame clones only, not all of them. The sample includes 95,000 to 110,000 clones, 75% to 95% of them seen just once. Here the sequenced sample was CD4+ or CD8+ T cells sorted from blood, taken in a trial of the OX40 agonist ivuxolimab. Receptor source: an adult with an advanced solid tumor such as melanoma, head and neck, liver or kidney cancer.

The chain is built from TRBV7-2 and TRBJ2-2; 9 bases align to TRBD2. This CDR3 has 17 amino acids. Germline CDR1 reads SGHTA; CDR2 reads FQGNSA. Trimming took 4 bases from V and 7 from J; bases not matched to a gene: 13. DNA of the CDR3: TGTGCCAGCAGCTCTACCGGGACTAGCCTGGCGGACGGGGAGCTGTTTTTT. This gives the protein CASSSTGTSLADGELFF.

This chain links TRBV12-5 with TRBJ2-2, with no clear D. Germline CDR1 is LGHNT and CDR2 is FRNRAP. Between the trimmed V and J ends, which lost 1 base and 4 bases, there was a span of 10 bases. The length of the CDR3 is 15 residues. The chain's CDR3 is CASGLGNLLTGELFF. In DNA form, the CDR3 reads TGTGCTAGTGGTTTGGGTAATCTCCTCACCGGGGAGCTGTTTTTT.

In this sample, this clone turned up once. The V call is TRBV27, the J call TRBJ2-2, with 10 bases fitting TRBD2. Germline values: CDR1 MNHEY, CDR2 SMNVEV (reference sequence). V shed 5 bases, J shed 4 bases, and the junction held 4 bases outside the gene matches. The CDR3 sequence is 15 residues long. The CDR3 spells CASSVLAGVTGELFF. As DNA, the CDR3 is TGTGCCAGCAGTGTCCTAGCGGGAGTCACCGGGGAGCTGTTTTTT.

The V and J genes are TRBV28 and TRBJ2-7; no clear D gene. V was cut by 7 bases and J by 5 bases, with 18 bases left in between. CDR1 and CDR2 (germline): MDHEN, SYDVKM. The CDR3 consists of 14 residues. In DNA form, the CDR3 reads TGTGCCAGCATCCCGACCCTTGGGTGCGACGAGCAGTACTTC. This encodes CASIPTLGCDEQYF.

The chain employs TRBV7-3 and TRBJ2-1, with D tentatively TRBD1 or TRBD2 (6 bases each). Germline CDR1 SGHTA, CDR2 FQGTGA. V dropped 5 bases and J dropped 11 bases, with 13 bases sitting between them. This CDR3 contains 12 residues. The CDR3 DNA sequence: TGTGCCAGCAGCCCGGGGGCGGAAAAGCAGTTCTTC. Its translation: CASSPGAEKQFF.

The J gene is TRBJ2-1, the V gene TRBV6-6; D not certain. The CDR3 spans 13 residues. Trimming took off 2 bases at V and 6 bases at J, with 8 bases between the two ends. Per germline, CDR1 MNHNY and CDR2 SVGAGI (reference sequence). In DNA, the CDR3 is TGTGCCAGCAGTTACCTACGACCCAATGAGCAGTTCTTC. Translated, it gives CASSYLRPNEQFF.

The V call is TRBV18, the J call TRBJ2-1, with D possibly being TRBD1 or TRBD2 (5 bases each). Between the trimmed V and J ends, which lost 6 bases and 2 bases, there was a span of 17 bases. The CDR3 extends over 16 amino acids. CDR1 and CDR2 from the germline V gene are KGHSH and LQKENI. Here the CDR3 DNA reads TGTGCCAGCTCCCGCAACCGGGACGGGGCCTACAATGAGCAGTTCTTC. The encoded protein is CASSRNRDGAYNEQFF.

The chain joins TRBV5-5 to TRBJ2-5; possible D gene TRBD1, 6 bases. Per the germline V gene, CDR1 is SGHKS and CDR2 is YYEKEE (reference sequence). The V and J ends lost 5 bases and 3 bases respectively, with 8 bases between them. The CDR3 has 12 amino acids. This chain's CDR3 is CASSWTEETQYF. The CDR3 nucleotides read TGTGCCAGCAGTTGGACAGAAGAGACCCAGTACTTC.

V and J are TRBV2 and TRBJ2-7; TRBD1 matches at 11 bases. V was clipped by 4 bases and J by 4 bases; unmatched bases: 3. The CDR3 totals 14 residues. Germline V gene data show CDR1 as SNHLY and CDR2 as FYNNEI. The CDR3 is CASSGTGGPYEQYF. CDR3 in DNA: TGTGCCAGCAGTGGGACAGGGGGCCCATACGAGCAGTACTTC.

V is TRBV4-2 and J is TRBJ1-6; TRBD1 agrees at 10 bases. Per germline, CDR1 LGHNA and CDR2 YNFKEQ. With 4 bases clipped from V and 10 bases from J, the junction kept 7 bases outside the gene matches. This CDR3 has 15 residues. Written as DNA, the CDR3 is TGTGCCAGCAGCCCAGGACAGGGGGTTAGCTCACCCCTCCACTTT. This encodes CASSPGQGVSSPLHF.

The chain links TRBV5-8 to TRBJ1-2, with 9 bases lining up with TRBD1. The CDR3 consists of 17 residues. J was trimmed by 2 bases and V by 5 bases; bases with no gene match: 13. Germline assignment: CDR1 SGHTS and CDR2 YDEGEE. CDR3 in amino acids: CASSTPGTGLSNYGYTF. The CDR3 DNA reads TGTGCCAGCAGTACCCCCGGGACAGGGCTTTCCAACTATGGCTACACCTTC.

This clone was detected only once. The chain joins TRBV15 to TRBJ2-7; 9 bases agree with TRBD2. V lost 0 bases and J lost 5; bases outside the gene matches: 5. This CDR3 is 15 amino acids long. The germline CDR1 and CDR2 sequences are LNHNV and YYDKDF (reference sequence). The CDR3 region has the DNA TGTGCCACCAGCAGAGAGCGGGAGGGTTTTAACGAGCAGTACTTC. Amino acids: CATSREREGFNEQYF.

V usage is TRBV19 and J usage is TRBJ1-3, with unresolved D. The ends were cut back, 5 bases at V and 4 bases at J, with 6 bases in the middle. There are 12 residues in the CDR3. Germline V gene data show CDR1 as LNHDA and CDR2 as SQIVND (reference sequence). CDR3 nucleotides: TGTGCCAGTAGTGGGGAAGGAAACACCATATATTTT. Translation gives CASSGEGNTIYF. Using reference TRBV19 and TRBJ1-3 for the parts outside the CDR3, the full variable domain is DGGITQSPKYLFRKEGQNVTLSCEQNLNHDAMYWYRQDPGQGLRLIYYSQIVNDFQKGDIAEGYSVSREKKESFPLTVTSAQKNPTAFYLCASSGEGNTIYFGEGSWLTVV.

This chain uses TRBV7-2 with TRBJ2-3, with TRBD2 matching 8 bases. The V gene's germline CDR1 is SGHTA and CDR2 FQGNSA. The length of the CDR3 is 17 residues. V lost 1 base, J lost 0 bases, and 6 bases stayed unmatched. The CDR3 protein is CASSLVAGSLSTDTQYF. CDR3 nucleotide sequence: TGTGCCAGCAGCTTAGTAGCGGGGTCTCTGAGCACAGATACGCAGTATTTT.

The genes are TRBV6-1 and TRBJ2-7; perhaps TRBD2 as D (6 bases). This CDR3 has 16 residues. Germline values: CDR1 MNHNS, CDR2 SASEGT. Trimming cost V 4 bases and J 3 bases, with 19 bases left between them. CDR3 bases: TGTGCCAGCAGTGGGGGGGAAACCAAGGGACTCTACGAGCAGTACTTC. This gives the protein CASSGGETKGLYEQYF.

The chain is built from TRBV5-6 and TRBJ2-2, with TRBD2 matching 12 bases. V lost 0 bases, J lost 5 bases, and 5 bases stayed unmatched. The germline V gene encodes CDR1 SGHDT and CDR2 YYEEEE. This CDR3 spans 17 amino acids. The CDR3 DNA reads as TGTGCCAGCAGCTTGGACCTAGCGGGAGGGGGGACCGGGGAGCTGTTTTTT. Amino acids: CASSLDLAGGGTGELFF.

On this clone: The junction and the germline gene differ at one end; a read error may be behind it. The chain joins TRBV7-7 to TRBJ1-5; D remains unclear. CDR1 is SSHAT, CDR2 FNYEAQ, per germline (reference sequence). The CDR3 length is 13 residues. The CDR3: CASSLGYDQPQHF. CDR3 bases: TGTGCTAGCAGCTTAGGCTACGATCAGCCCCAGCATTTT.

This chain connects TRBV27 to TRBJ2-7, with D possibly being TRBD1 or TRBD2 (5 bases each). Trimming removed 3 bases at V and 2 bases at J, with 14 bases between. CDR1 and CDR2 from the germline V gene are MNHEY and SMNVEV (reference sequence). This CDR3 comprises 15 residues. CDR3 sequence reads: CASSLMAQGAYEQYF. CDR3 sequence (DNA): TGTGCCAGCAGTTTGATGGCCCAGGGAGCCTACGAGCAGTACTTC.

The rearrangement uses TRBV7-2 and TRBJ1-1, with D unresolved. Germline assignment: CDR1 SGHTA and CDR2 FQGNSA. V lost 0 bases, J lost 4 bases, and 9 bases lay in between. The CDR3 consists of 14 residues. In nucleotides, the CDR3 is TGTGCCAGCAGCTTAGCGCTGCGAAGCACTGAAGCTTTCTTT. This translates into CASSLALRSTEAFF.

This clone has a single count. This chain links TRBV5-1 with TRBJ2-7, with 7 bases that match TRBD1. Trimming took 3 bases from V and 3 from J; bases not matched to a gene: 9. Germline assignment: CDR1 SGHRS and CDR2 YFSETQ. CDR3 size: 15 residues. This CDR3 is CASSSGDSQGYEQYF. DNA of the CDR3: TGCGCCAGCAGCTCAGGGGACAGTCAAGGCTACGAGCAGTACTTC.

The chain uses TRBV4-3 and TRBJ2-5; D gene ambiguous. The J call may be faulty, since TRBJ2-7 better matches the DNA end. CDR3 length equals 14 residues. Germline-derived CDR1 and CDR2 are LGHNA and YSLEER. CDR3 in DNA: TGCGCCAGCAGCCAAGAAGAACACAGCTACGAGCAGTACTTC. Protein: CASSQEEHSYEQYF.